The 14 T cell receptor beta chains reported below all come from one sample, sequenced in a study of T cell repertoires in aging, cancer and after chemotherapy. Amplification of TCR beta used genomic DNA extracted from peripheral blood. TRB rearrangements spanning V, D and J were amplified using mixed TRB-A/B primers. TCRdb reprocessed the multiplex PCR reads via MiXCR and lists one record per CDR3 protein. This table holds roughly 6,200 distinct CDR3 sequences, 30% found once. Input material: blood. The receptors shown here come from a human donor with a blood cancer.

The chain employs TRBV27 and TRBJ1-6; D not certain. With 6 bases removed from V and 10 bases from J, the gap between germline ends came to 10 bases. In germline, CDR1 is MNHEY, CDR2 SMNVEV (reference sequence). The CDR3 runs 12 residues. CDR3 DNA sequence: TGTGCCAGCAGGGCCGCAGGCTCACCCCTCCACTTT. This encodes CASRAAGSPLHF.

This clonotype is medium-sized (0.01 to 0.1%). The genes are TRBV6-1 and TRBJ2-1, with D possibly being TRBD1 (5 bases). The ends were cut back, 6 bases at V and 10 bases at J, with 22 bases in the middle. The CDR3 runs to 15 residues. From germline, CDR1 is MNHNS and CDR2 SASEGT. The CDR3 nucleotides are TGTGCCAGCAGGACAATATTTACCACCCGGACAGAGCAGTTCTTC. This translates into CASRTIFTTRTEQFF.

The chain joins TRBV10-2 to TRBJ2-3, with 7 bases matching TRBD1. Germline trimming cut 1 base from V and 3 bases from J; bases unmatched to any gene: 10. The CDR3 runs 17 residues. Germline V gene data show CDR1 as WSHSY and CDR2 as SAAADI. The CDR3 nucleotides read TGCGCCAGCAGTGAGTTTGACAGGGCAGGACTGACAGATACGCAGTATTTT. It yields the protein CASSEFDRAGLTDTQYF.

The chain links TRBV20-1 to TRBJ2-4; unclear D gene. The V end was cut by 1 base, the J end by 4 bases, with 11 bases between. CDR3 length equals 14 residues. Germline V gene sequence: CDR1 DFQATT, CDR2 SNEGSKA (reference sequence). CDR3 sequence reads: CSARVRGRKNIQYF. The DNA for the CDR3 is TGCAGTGCTAGAGTTCGCGGCAGAAAAAACATTCAGTACTTC.

The CDR3: CATSDPDLAYEQYF. CDR3 nucleotide sequence: TGTGCCACCAGTGACCCGGACCTGGCGTACGAGCAGTACTTC. The J gene is TRBJ2-7, the V gene TRBV24-1; no definite D call. The CDR3 loop spans 14 amino acids. CDR1 KGHDR and CDR2 SFDVKD come from the germline V gene. Trimming left V 4 bases short and J 4 bases short, with 13 bases between.

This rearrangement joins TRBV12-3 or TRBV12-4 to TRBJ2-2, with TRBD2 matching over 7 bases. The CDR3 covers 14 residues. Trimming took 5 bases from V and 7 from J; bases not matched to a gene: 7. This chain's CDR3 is CASSPRERNGELFF. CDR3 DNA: TGTGCCAGCAGTCCGCGGGAGCGGAACGGGGAGCTGTTTTTT.

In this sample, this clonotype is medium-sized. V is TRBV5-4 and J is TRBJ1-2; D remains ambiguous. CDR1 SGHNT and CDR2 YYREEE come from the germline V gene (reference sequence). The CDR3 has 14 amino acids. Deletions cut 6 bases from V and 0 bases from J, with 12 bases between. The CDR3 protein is CASKGGRANYGYTF. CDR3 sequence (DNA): TGTGCCAGCAAAGGAGGGAGAGCTAACTATGGCTACACCTTC.

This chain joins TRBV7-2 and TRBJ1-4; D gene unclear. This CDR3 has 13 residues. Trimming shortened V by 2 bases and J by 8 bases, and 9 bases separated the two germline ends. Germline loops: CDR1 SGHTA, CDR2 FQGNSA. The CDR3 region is CASSLWAEEKLFF. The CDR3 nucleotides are TGTGCCAGCAGCTTATGGGCAGAGGAAAAACTGTTTTTT.

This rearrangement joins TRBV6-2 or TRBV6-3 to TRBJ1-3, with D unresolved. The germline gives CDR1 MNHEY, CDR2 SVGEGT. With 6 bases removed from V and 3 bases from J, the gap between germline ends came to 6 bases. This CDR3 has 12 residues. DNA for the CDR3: TGTGCCAGCAGGACTCTTGGAAACACCATATATTTT. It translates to CASRTLGNTIYF.

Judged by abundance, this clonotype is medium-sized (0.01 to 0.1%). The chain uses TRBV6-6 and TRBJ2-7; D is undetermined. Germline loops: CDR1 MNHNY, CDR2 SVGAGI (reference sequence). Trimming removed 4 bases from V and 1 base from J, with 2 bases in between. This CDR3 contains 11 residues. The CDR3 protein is CASSWSYEQYF. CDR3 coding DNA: TGTGCCAGCAGTTGGTCCTACGAGCAGTACTTC.

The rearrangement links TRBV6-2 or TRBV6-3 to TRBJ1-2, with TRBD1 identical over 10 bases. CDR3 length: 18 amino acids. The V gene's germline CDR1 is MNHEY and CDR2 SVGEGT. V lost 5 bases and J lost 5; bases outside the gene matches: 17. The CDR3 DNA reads TGTGCCAGCAGTCCTTCGACTTCCCGGGACAGGGGCTTATATGGCTACACCTTC. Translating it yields CASSPSTSRDRGLYGYTF.

CDR3 DNA sequence: TGCGCCAGCAGCAGACAGGGTCCCCTGAATGAGCAGTTCTTC. Translated, it gives CASSRQGPLNEQFF. The V and J genes are TRBV5-1 and TRBJ2-1; 7 nucleotides match TRBD1. V shed 4 bases and J 7 bases; nucleotides not matched to a gene: 8. There are 14 residues in the CDR3. Germline CDR1 is SGHRS and CDR2 is YFSETQ.

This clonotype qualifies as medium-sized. CDR3 DNA: TGTGCCAGCTCACCGGCTAGCGGGAGTGGGGAGACCCAGTACTTC. Protein: CASSPASGSGETQYF. This chain links TRBV18 with TRBJ2-5; 10 bases line up with TRBD2. The CDR3 consists of 15 residues. Germline V gene lookup returns CDR1 KGHSH and CDR2 LQKENI. V trimming: 3 bases; J trimming: 5 bases; junction bases outside the gene matches: 6. The entire variable domain, with the rest obtained from reference TRBV18 and TRBJ2-5, is as follows: NAGVMQNPRHLVRRRGQEARLRCSPMKGHSHVYWYRQLPEEGLKFMVYLQKENIIDESGMPKERFSAEFPKEGPSILRIQQVVRGDSAAYFCASSPASGSGETQYFGPGTRLLVL.

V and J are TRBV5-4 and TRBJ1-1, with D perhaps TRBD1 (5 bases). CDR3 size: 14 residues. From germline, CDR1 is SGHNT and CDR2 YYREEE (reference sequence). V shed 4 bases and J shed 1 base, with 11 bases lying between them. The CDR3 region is CASSIPTGNTEAFF. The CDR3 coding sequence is TGTGCCAGCAGCATCCCAACAGGGAACACTGAAGCTTTCTTT.